What follows describes a single T cell receptor beta chain. The antigen remains unidentified. Germline loops: CDR1 MNHNY, CDR2 SVGAGI (reference sequence). This CDR3 region has 13 residues. V shed 5 bases and J shed 0 bases, with 7 bases lying between them. This sample was taken from a study of long-term antiretroviral therapy in people with HIV. Overall study context: The earliest specimens came about a decade ahead of the 2015 immediate-ART recommendation.

Regarding the study as a whole: ART adherence was not documented, and neither viral resistance nor therapy changes had any data. Controls showed broader CDR3 length ranges than did the HIV repertoires.

Runs used v3.0 of the immunoSEQ assay and were done at survey level. Samples were sequenced targeting about 40,000-55,000 T-cell genomes each. Produced via immunoSEQ multiplex PCR; TCRdb's table is partial and in-frame only. The sample consists of 25,000 to 35,000 clones, over 80% of them appearing once. This specimen consisted of unsorted PBMCs, obtained 2.7 to 2.9 years after starting antiretroviral therapy. The receptor comes from a man aged 30 to 39 with HIV. The chain employs TRBV6-6 and TRBJ2-5; possible D gene TRBD2, 5 bases. The CDR3 bases are TGTGCCAGCAGTCCGGACTACCAAGAGACCCAGTACTTC. Translated, it gives CASSPDYQETQYF.